The 30 T cell receptor beta chains below come from one sample, sequenced in a study of OX40 agonist ivuxolimab in advanced cancers. Libraries were prepared by immunoSEQ multiplex PCR; TCRdb keeps only in-frame clonotypes and omits some of them. The table has some 70,000 clones, roughly four fifths seen once; the top ten hold 2.5%. The sequencing used CD4+ or CD8+ T cells sorted from blood, collected in a trial of the OX40 agonist ivuxolimab. These receptors all stem from an adult with an advanced solid tumor such as melanoma, head and neck, liver or kidney cancer.

The genes are TRBV7-8 and TRBJ2-7, with 9 bases fitting TRBD1. Germline-derived CDR1 and CDR2 are SGHVS and FQNEAQ. The V and J ends lost 5 bases and 3 bases, in that order; junction bases with no gene match: 5. This CDR3 has 14 residues. The CDR3 DNA follows: TGTGCCAGCAGCACTCAGACAGGGGGCTACGAGCAGTACTTC. Translating gives CASSTQTGGYEQYF. The full variable domain, its missing parts supplied by reference TRBV7-8 and TRBJ2-7, is GAGVSQSPRYKVAKRGQDVALRCDPISGHVSLFWYQQALGQGPEFLTYFQNEAQLDKSGLPSDRFFAERPEGSVSTLKIQRTQQEDSAVYLCASSTQTGGYEQYFGPGTRLTVT.

This clone occurred a few times. The rearrangement joins TRBV2 to TRBJ2-7; TRBD1 is a possible D gene (5 bases). Germline V CDR1 and CDR2: SNHLY, FYNNEI. V dropped 1 base and J dropped 3 bases, with 16 bases sitting between them. The CDR3 length is 16 residues. CDR3 bases: TGTGCCAGCAGTGAAGGAGCGAACAGGCCAAACTACGAGCAGTACTTC. Its translation: CASSEGANRPNYEQYF.

The chain joins TRBV29-1 to TRBJ2-7; tentative D call: TRBD2 (6 bases). Germline lookup yields CDR1 SQVTM and CDR2 ANQGSEA. V was shortened by 1 base and J by 5 bases, with 9 bases between the two germline ends. The CDR3 length is 12 residues. The CDR3 coding sequence is TGCAGCGTTGAAGGACTAGTTAACGAGCAGTACTTC. This codes for CSVEGLVNEQYF.

The rearrangement joins TRBV27 to TRBJ1-2, with 9 bases fitting TRBD1. V was pared by 5 bases and J by 1 base, with 8 bases of the junction left unmatched. The germline CDR1 and CDR2 sequences are MNHEY and SMNVEV (reference sequence). The CDR3 totals 16 residues. Written as DNA, the CDR3 is TGTGCCAGCAGTCCCTCCGGGGACAGGGATAACTATGGCTACACCTTC. Amino acid sequence: CASSPSGDRDNYGYTF.

The V and J genes are TRBV9 and TRBJ2-1; D tentatively fits TRBD1 or TRBD2 (5 bases each). In germline, CDR1 is SGDLS, CDR2 YYNGEE. V was cut by 4 bases and J by 0 bases, with 11 bases left in between. The CDR3 has 15 residues. The CDR3 sequence is CASSQAGSSYNEQFF. The CDR3 DNA follows: TGTGCCAGCAGCCAGGCAGGGAGCTCCTACAATGAGCAGTTCTTC.

V and J are TRBV15 and TRBJ2-1, with 7 bases matching TRBD2. The CDR3 loop spans 16 amino acids. Germline-derived CDR1 and CDR2 are LNHNV and YYDKDF (reference sequence). After removal of 0 bases from V and 5 bases from J, the junction contained 7 bases not matched to a gene. CDR3 amino acids: CATSRDLAGTNNEQFF. CDR3 nucleotide sequence: TGTGCCACCAGCAGAGATCTGGCAGGGACTAACAATGAGCAGTTCTTC.

The chain employs TRBV6-6 and TRBJ1-3; D gene unclear. Trimming left V 3 bases short and J 0 bases short, with 12 bases between. The CDR3 covers 16 residues. Germline V gene sequence: CDR1 MNHNY, CDR2 SVGAGI (reference sequence). Written as DNA, the CDR3 is TGTGCCAGCAGTTATTCGATAGTGATCTCTGGAAACACCATATATTTT. Its protein is CASSYSIVISGNTIYF.

The chain links TRBV28 to TRBJ2-7; 11 bases map to TRBD2. The CDR3 is 14 residues long. V lost 6 bases and J lost 5; bases outside the gene matches: 6. The germline V gene encodes CDR1 MDHEN and CDR2 SYDVKM. In DNA, the CDR3 is TGTGCCAGCAGGCGACTAGCGGGAACCCACGAGCAGTACTTC. It is translated as CASRRLAGTHEQYF.

This clone has only one observation. This chain connects TRBV7-3 to TRBJ1-1; D not resolved. Trimming cost V 4 bases and J 0 bases, with 3 bases left between them. Germline V CDR1 and CDR2: SGHTA, FQGTGA. The CDR3 extends over 12 amino acids. The CDR3 protein is CASSYLNTEAFF. The CDR3, as DNA: TGTGCCAGCAGCTACCTGAACACTGAAGCTTTCTTT.

The genes are TRBV11-2 and TRBJ2-5, with 9 nucleotides matching TRBD1. V lost 5 bases and J lost 2; bases outside the gene matches: 3. This CDR3 has 14 amino acids. Germline CDR1 is SGHAT and CDR2 is FQNNGV. The CDR3 loop is CASSRGTGQETQYF. DNA of the CDR3: TGTGCCAGCAGCCGAGGGACAGGGCAAGAGACCCAGTACTTC.

CDR3 DNA: TGTGCTAGTGGTTTGTTTCCGGGACAGGGTTTCCATGAGCAGTTCTTC. Its protein is CASGLFPGQGFHEQFF. The V gene is TRBV12-5, the J gene TRBJ2-1, with 9 bases fitting TRBD1. This CDR3 has 16 amino acids. Germline CDR1 LGHNT, CDR2 FRNRAP. Germline trimming cut 2 bases from V and 8 bases from J; bases unmatched to any gene: 10.

The chain uses TRBV19 and TRBJ2-3; D is unclear. Trimming took off 3 bases at V and 3 bases at J, with 13 bases between the two ends. The CDR3 is 15 amino acids. Per germline, CDR1 LNHDA and CDR2 SQIVND (reference sequence). CDR3 sequence: CASSIGQVQTDTQYF. Written as DNA, the CDR3 is TGTGCCAGTAGTATTGGGCAGGTTCAGACAGATACGCAGTATTTT.

V is TRBV19 and J is TRBJ1-3; 9 bases align to TRBD1. The CDR3 covers 16 residues. Trimming removed 6 bases from V and 0 bases from J; junction bases left unmatched: 6. The germline V gene has CDR1 LNHDA and CDR2 SQIVND (reference sequence). The CDR3 is CASRTGGWGSGNTIYF. CDR3 in DNA: TGTGCCAGTAGGACAGGGGGATGGGGCTCTGGAAACACCATATATTTT. The full variable domain, rest sourced from reference TRBV19 and TRBJ1-3, is DGGITQSPKYLFRKEGQNVTLSCEQNLNHDAMYWYRQDPGQGLRLIYYSQIVNDFQKGDIAEGYSVSREKKESFPLTVTSAQKNPTAFYLCASRTGGWGSGNTIYFGEGSWLTVV.

The chain carries TRBV27 and TRBJ1-2, with 7 bases matching TRBD1. CDR3 size: 15 residues. Germline V gene lookup returns CDR1 MNHEY and CDR2 SMNVEV (reference sequence). The V segment lost 3 bases and the J segment 5 bases; nucleotides outside the gene matches: 9. DNA of the CDR3: TGTGCCAGCAGTTTGCGCAACCAGGGACAGTATGGCTACACCTTC. Translating gives CASSLRNQGQYGYTF.

This chain uses TRBV14 with TRBJ2-1; D is unresolved. The germline V gene has CDR1 SGHDN and CDR2 FVKESK. V lost 1 base, J lost 4 bases, and 8 bases lay in between. This CDR3 is built from 14 residues. In nucleotides, the CDR3 is TGTGCCAGCAGCCAAGTCGCGAGATACAATGAGCAGTTCTTC. It is translated as CASSQVARYNEQFF.

This chain uses TRBV7-4 with TRBJ1-3; D is unresolved. The CDR3 is 16 residues long. V gave up 5 bases and J gave up 3 bases, with 17 bases separating them. Per the germline V gene, CDR1 is SGHVT and CDR2 is SQSDAQ. CDR3 in amino acids: CASSKVGRAVGNTIYF. CDR3 bases: TGTGCCAGCAGCAAAGTCGGACGAGCGGTTGGAAACACCATATATTTT.

V is TRBV29-1 and J is TRBJ2-5, with D tentatively TRBD1 (5 bases). Germline V CDR1 and CDR2: SQVTM, ANQGSEA. This CDR3 comprises 13 residues. Trimming removed 0 bases from V and 5 bases from J, with 10 bases in between. The CDR3, as DNA: TGCAGCGTTGAAGATGGTAGGGGTGAGACCCAGTACTTC. Its protein is CSVEDGRGETQYF. The full variable domain, completed using reference TRBV29-1 and TRBJ2-5, is SAVISQKPSRDICQRGTSLTIQCQVDSQVTMMFWYRQQPGQSLTLIATANQGSEATYESGFVIDKFPISRPNLTFSTLTVSNMSPEDSSIYLCSVEDGRGETQYFGPGTRLLVL.

The chain has TRBV6-5 and TRBJ2-1; 12 bases fit TRBD1. CDR1 MNHEY and CDR2 SVGAGI come from the germline V gene. The trim removed 6 bases at V and 12 bases at J, leaving 12 bases unmatched. The CDR3 has 15 amino acids. The CDR3 here is CASSSGTGGFIWQFF. CDR3 DNA: TGTGCCAGCAGCTCCGGGACAGGGGGCTTCATATGGCAGTTCTTC.

The V gene is TRBV29-1, the J gene TRBJ1-4; the match to TRBD1 covers 10 bases. The J segment lost 11 bases and the V segment lost 6 bases, leaving 12 bases of the junction unmatched. This CDR3 is built from 14 residues. CDR1 SQVTM and CDR2 ANQGSEA come from the germline V gene. The CDR3 region is CSVDTGTGDGKLFF. The CDR3 nucleotides are TGCAGCGTAGACACCGGGACAGGGGACGGTAAACTGTTTTTT.

The chain uses TRBV29-1 and TRBJ2-7; tentative D call: TRBD1 (5 bases). CDR1 and CDR2 from the germline V gene are SQVTM and ANQGSEA. CDR3 length: 13 amino acids. V lost 7 bases to trimming and J lost 4 bases, with 17 bases between them. The CDR3 sequence is CSANPQGSYEQYF. CDR3 in DNA: TGCAGCGCTAACCCCCAGGGTTCTTACGAGCAGTACTTC.

The chain joins TRBV5-1 to TRBJ1-1; D unclear. Germline CDR1 SGHRS, CDR2 YFSETQ. Trimming took off 0 bases at V and 1 base at J, with 16 bases between the two ends. The CDR3 runs 17 residues. The CDR3 DNA sequence: TGCGCCAGCAGCTTGGTACTTGCACAGCCTACGAACACTGAAGCTTTCTTT. Its protein is CASSLVLAQPTNTEAFF. The whole variable domain, remainder taken from reference TRBV5-1 and TRBJ1-1, is KAGVTQTPRYLIKTRGQQVTLSCSPISGHRSVSWYQQTPGQGLQFLFEYFSETQRNKGNFPGRFSGRQFSNSRSEMNVSTLELGDSALYLCASSLVLAQPTNTEAFFGQGTRLTVV.

The J gene is TRBJ2-1, the V gene TRBV7-2, with 13 positions matching TRBD2. Germline lookup yields CDR1 SGHTA and CDR2 FQGNSA. Trimming at V came to 0 bases and at J to 8 bases, leaving 10 bases not matched to a gene. The CDR3 runs 18 residues. As DNA, the CDR3 is TGTGCCAGCAGCTTAGCGGGACTAGCGGGAACCAATTTGGATGAGCAGTTCTTC. Amino acid sequence: CASSLAGLAGTNLDEQFF.

Within the sample, this clone is medium-sized. This chain uses TRBV7-8 with TRBJ1-1; D is undetermined. Germline V gives CDR1 SGHVS, CDR2 FQNEAQ. The length of the CDR3 is 13 residues. Trimming removed 6 bases from V and 4 bases from J, with 12 bases in between. The CDR3 spells CASSSPLTTEAFF. CDR3 DNA: TGTGCCAGCAGTTCTCCGTTGACCACTGAAGCTTTCTTT.

In this sample, this clone turned up a few times. The chain combines TRBV5-8 with TRBJ1-5; 10 nucleotides agree with TRBD1. With 0 bases clipped from V and 1 base from J, the junction kept 1 base outside the gene matches. The CDR3 runs to 16 residues. From germline, CDR1 is SGHTS and CDR2 YDEGEE. The CDR3, as DNA: TGTGCCAGCAGCTTGGGGGACAGGGGAAGCAATCAGCCCCAGCATTTT. Protein: CASSLGDRGSNQPQHF.

The V gene is TRBV29-1, the J gene TRBJ2-2; D unresolved. This CDR3 spans 15 amino acids. The V gene lost 6 bases and the J gene lost 0 bases, with 14 bases spanning the gap. Germline values: CDR1 SQVTM, CDR2 ANQGSEA. The DNA of the CDR3 is TGCAGCGTCCCCTCCAGAGCCGCGAACACCGGGGAGCTGTTTTTT. Its translation: CSVPSRAANTGELFF.

This clone was picked up a small number of times. J is TRBJ1-3 and V is TRBV6-1; D gene ambiguous. V was pared by 8 bases and J by 2 bases, with 16 bases between. The CDR3 spans 15 residues. Germline CDR1 reads MNHNS; CDR2 reads SASEGT. This chain's CDR3 is CASHTPGLAGNTIYF. The CDR3 nucleotides are TGTGCCAGCCATACTCCGGGCCTCGCTGGAAACACCATATATTTT.

This clone turned up a few times. This chain connects TRBV10-3 to TRBJ1-4; 7 nucleotides align to TRBD1. The CDR3 consists of 16 residues. Germline CDR1 is ENHRY and CDR2 is SYGVKD. After removal of 0 bases from V and 5 bases from J, the junction contained 6 bases not matched to a gene. CDR3 loop: CAISESRTGFNEKLFF. The DNA of the CDR3 is TGTGCCATCAGTGAGTCGAGGACAGGATTCAATGAAAAACTGTTTTTT.

The chain joins TRBV5-8 to TRBJ1-1; D gene unclear. The CDR3 totals 13 residues. V lost 4 bases, J lost 1 base, and 8 bases lay in between. The germline V gene has CDR1 SGHTS and CDR2 YDEGEE. The CDR3 region has the DNA TGTGCCAGCAGCGCCTACAGGAACACTGAAGCTTTCTTT. This sequence encodes CASSAYRNTEAFF.

The chain uses TRBV27 and TRBJ2-5; 7 positions agree with TRBD1. J gave up 7 bases and V 5 bases, and 10 bases lay outside the gene matches. This CDR3 has 14 residues. CDR1 is MNHEY, CDR2 SMNVEV, per germline (reference sequence). The CDR3 sequence is CASSIRGRGWTQYF. DNA for the CDR3: TGTGCCAGCAGTATTAGGGGCAGGGGGTGGACCCAGTACTTC.

The rearrangement uses TRBV21-1 and TRBJ2-7; the table's D call, TRBD1, was not checked against the DNA. TRBV21-1 is designated a pseudogene. The CDR3 spans 16 residues. CDR3 bases: TGTGCCAGCAGCAGCACCACAGGGCCTACTCCCTACGAGCAGTACTTC. This encodes CASSSTTGPTPYEQYF.